The present TCR beta chain was sequenced within a study of T-cell reconstitution after alpha-beta-depleted transplantation in children. Study results and caveats: Recipient T cells and thymic progenitors that survived gave rise to the high TCRbeta diversity observed at day 60 in some patients.

This CDR3 comprises 15 residues. V lost 0 bases, J lost 2 bases, and 11 bases lay in between. Germline values: CDR1 SGDLS, CDR2 YYNGEE. Construction of the TCRbeta library involved unique molecular identifiers. MiXCR was run by TCRdb on the PCR reads, yielding one entry per CDR3 protein. The sample yields 250,000 to 300,000 distinct CDR3 sequences, 11% seen once. This clonotype was picked up many times. Its specificity is unknown. The source was peripheral blood, collected 180 days after TCRalphabeta/CD19-depleted stem cell transplant. V usage is TRBV9 and J usage is TRBJ2-5; possibly TRBD2 for D (6 bases). This receptor was identified in a male patient between 2 and 15 years old who had a stem cell transplant for chronic granulomatous disease, so the T cells may come from the graft donor. CDR3 region: CASSVGGAEQETQYF. DNA of the CDR3: TGTGCCAGCAGCGTAGGCGGGGCGGAACAAGAGACCCAGTACTTC.